This T cell receptor beta chain was retrieved from a study of CD8+ T cells in alopecia areata. CDR1 and CDR2 (germline): SQVTM, ANQGSEA. Trimming left V 6 bases short and J 5 bases short, with 11 bases between. The CDR3 sequence is 12 residues long. cDNA reverse transcribed from extracted RNA served as the sequencing template. The repertoire was sequenced with immunoSEQ multiplex PCR; TCRdb's copy has only in-frame clones and lacks some. The profile shows over 200,000 clones, around 62% of them singletons. The source is a human donor with alopecia areata. This rearrangement joins TRBV29-1 to TRBJ2-1; D possibly corresponds to TRBD2 (6 bases). The sample here was CD4+ T cells sorted from blood, taken at week 0. CDR3 sequence: CSVILAHNEQFF. The CDR3 DNA sequence: TGCAGCGTAATACTAGCACACAATGAGCAGTTCTTC.